This T cell receptor (beta chain) comes out of a study of blood T cell repertoires in COVID-19. Across the whole study: The United States, Italy and Spain supplied acute and convalescent COVID-19 samples. The analysed material was cDNA or gDNA that came from T cells, B-cell-depleted T cells, or PBMCs.

Measured with immunoSEQ multiplex PCR; TCRdb has only the in-frame clones, and not every one. The data contain 150,000 to 200,000 clones, approximately 83% of them singletons. The clonotype comes from a human donor with active or convalescent COVID-19. The donor label of this sample is uncertain. The sample comprised peripheral blood.

The DNA for the CDR3 is TGTGCCAGCAGCTTTACTGAAGTTAGCGAGCAGTACTTC. The encoded protein is CASSFTEVSEQYF. The genes are TRBV5-6 and TRBJ2-7, with unresolved D. V gave up 2 bases and J gave up 6 bases, with 12 bases separating them. Per germline, CDR1 SGHDT and CDR2 YYEEEE. This CDR3 has 13 amino acids. The variable domain in full, completed from reference TRBV5-6 and TRBJ2-7, reads DAGVTQSPTHLIKTRGQQVTLRCSPKSGHDTVSWYQQALGQGPQFIFQYYEEEERQRGNFPDRFSGHQFPNYSSELNVNALLLGDSALYLCASSFTEVSEQYFGPGTRLTVT.